The 13 T cell receptor beta chains listed next were all sequenced from one sample in a study of T cells in Graves' hyperthyroidism and ophthalmopathy. Amplification yielded TCR beta CDR3 regions, with RNA transcripts as the source. TCR CDR3 underwent first-round RT-PCR with the HTBI primer set. TCRdb re-derived calls from the multiplex PCR reads in MiXCR, one entry per CDR3 protein. In the table there are roughly 560,000 distinct CDR3 sequences, roughly 15% of which are singletons. The material sequenced was blood. The receptors here all came from a woman in her 40s with Graves' ophthalmopathy.

The chain couples TRBV10-3 to TRBJ2-7, with 7 positions matching TRBD1. Looked up from germline, CDR1 is ENHRY and CDR2 is SYGVKD. V lost 3 bases and J lost 0; bases outside the gene matches: 8. The CDR3 extends over 16 amino acids. CDR3 DNA sequence: TGTGCCATCAGTGAAGGTCGGGGACAGAGCTCCTACGAGCAGTACTTC. This encodes CAISEGRGQSSYEQYF.

The rearrangement uses TRBV28 and TRBJ2-7; 10 bases align to TRBD1. This CDR3 is 16 amino acids long. The germline gives CDR1 MDHEN, CDR2 SYDVKM. With 6 bases clipped from V and 4 bases from J, the junction kept 12 bases outside the gene matches. The CDR3, as DNA: TGTGCCAGCAGACCCCGGAGGACAGGGGGACTTTACGAGCAGTACTTC. Translating gives CASRPRRTGGLYEQYF.

This clonotype was detected many times. The CDR3 sequence: CASSFGQPQHF. CDR3 sequence (DNA): TGTGCCAGCAGTTTCGGACAGCCCCAGCATTTT. V and J are TRBV12-3 or TRBV12-4 and TRBJ1-5; D unresolved. V dropped 3 bases and J dropped 7 bases, with 4 bases sitting between them. The CDR3 is 11 residues long.

This clonotype has ten or more counts. The gene calls are TRBV28 and TRBJ1-1; D ambiguous. Deletions cut 5 bases from V and 3 bases from J, with 7 bases between. Germline-derived CDR1 and CDR2 are MDHEN and SYDVKM. The CDR3 is 12 residues long. CDR3: CASSPFYTEAFF. CDR3 DNA: TGTGCCAGCAGTCCGTTTTACACTGAAGCTTTCTTT.

This clonotype was detected many times. The CDR3 protein is CSDLSQILANTGELFF. The CDR3 coding sequence is TGCAGCGATTTGTCACAGATTTTAGCGAACACCGGGGAGCTGTTTTTT. The rearrangement joins TRBV29-1 to TRBJ2-2; the D is unclear. V lost 7 bases and J lost 0, with 18 bases in between. The length of the CDR3 is 16 residues. In germline, CDR1 is SQVTM, CDR2 ANQGSEA.

This clonotype has at least ten counts. The J gene is TRBJ1-1, the V gene TRBV29-1, with D uncertain. Germline V gives CDR1 SQVTM, CDR2 ANQGSEA. V lost 5 bases and J 1 base, leaving 11 bases between the germline ends. CDR3 length: 13 amino acids. The CDR3 nucleotides read TGCAGCGTTTCGGTCGGCCCGAACACTGAAGCTTTCTTT. Protein: CSVSVGPNTEAFF.

This clonotype was counted ten times or more. The chain recombines TRBV4-2 with TRBJ1-2; D perhaps matches TRBD1 (6 bases). The V end was cut by 5 bases, the J end by 8 bases, with 27 bases between. In germline, CDR1 is LGHNA, CDR2 YNFKEQ. The CDR3 consists of 17 residues. CDR3 region: CASSVQIPGWTARGYTF. The DNA for the CDR3 is TGTGCCAGCAGCGTACAGATTCCGGGGTGGACAGCTCGAGGCTACACCTTC.

This clonotype was counted at least ten times. The V gene is TRBV6-5, the J gene TRBJ2-7; maybe TRBD2 (7 bases). Between the trimmed V and J ends, which lost 7 bases and 3 bases, there was a span of 19 bases. CDR1 is MNHEY, CDR2 SVGAGI, per germline. The CDR3 consists of 15 residues. The CDR3 protein is CASKLRGQVGYEQYF. CDR3 DNA sequence: TGTGCCAGCAAGTTGCGGGGGCAGGTAGGCTACGAGCAGTACTTC.

This clonotype was recorded at least ten times. V usage is TRBV6-5 and J usage is TRBJ2-7, with D hard to call. Germline V CDR1 and CDR2: MNHEY, SVGAGI. Trimming removed 4 bases from V and 5 bases from J, with 12 bases in between. CDR3 length equals 13 residues. CDR3 residues: CASSSRRENEQYF. The CDR3 DNA reads as TGTGCCAGCAGTTCGCGGAGAGAGAACGAGCAGTACTTC.

This clonotype came up many times. Mismatch with germline at one junction end may stem from a read error. V is TRBV28 and J is TRBJ1-2, with a tentative D call TRBD1 (6 bases). Germline values: CDR1 MDHEN, CDR2 SYDVKM. This CDR3 contains 11 residues. The DNA for the CDR3 is TGTGCCAGCAGCTCACAGGGTATAATCTCCTTC. This codes for CASSSQGIISF.

This clonotype was counted a few times. V usage is TRBV20-1 and J usage is TRBJ2-7; unclear D gene. Germline assignment: CDR1 DFQATT and CDR2 SNEGSKA (reference sequence). The V end lost 3 bases, the J end lost 7 bases, and 13 bases lay between the germline ends. The length of the CDR3 is 12 residues. The CDR3 here is CSASIGLPEQYF. In DNA, the CDR3 is TGCAGTGCTAGTATTGGTTTACCTGAGCAGTACTTC.

This clonotype appeared a few times. The chain combines TRBV4-3 with TRBJ1-1; the D gene is possibly TRBD1 (5 bases). The CDR3 contains 18 residues. V was pared by 0 bases and J by 3 bases, with 20 bases between. Germline loops: CDR1 LGHNA, CDR2 YSLEER. In nucleotides, the CDR3 is TGCGCCAGCAGCCAAGATATCCCCGGCAGGGACGGGGACACTGAAGCTTTCTTT. The encoded protein is CASSQDIPGRDGDTEAFF.

This clonotype was counted ten times or more. The chain recombines TRBV28 with TRBJ2-7, with D perhaps assigned TRBD1 or TRBD2 (6 bases each). Trimming shortened V by 7 bases and J by 7 bases, and 17 bases separated the two germline ends. CDR3 length: 13 residues. Germline CDR1 is MDHEN and CDR2 is SYDVKM. Here the CDR3 reads CASTGGHTIEQYF. The CDR3 bases are TGTGCCAGCACCGGGGGACACACTATAGAGCAGTACTTC.